Below are 4 T cell receptor beta chains sequenced from a single sample in a study of CD8 T cells in Susac syndrome. RNA amounts of roughly 0.5 to 1 ug underwent reverse transcription with random hexamers. TCRdb itself ran the immunoSEQ multiplex PCR reads through MiXCR, one entry per CDR3 protein. The sample carries approximately 76,000 distinct CDR3 sequences, approximately 94% recorded once. Sequenced material: CD8+ T cells from PBMCs. The receptors come from a human donor with multiple sclerosis.

Note on this clonotype: A junction boundary mismatches the germline segment, possibly from a read error. The genes are TRBV7-9 and TRBJ2-7; D may be TRBD2 (6 bases). The germline V gene encodes CDR1 SEHNR and CDR2 FQNEAQ (reference sequence). This CDR3 contains 14 residues. CDR3 sequence (DNA): TGTGCCAGCAGCGTAGCAATCGGGAGTTACGAGCAGTACTTC. Its translation is CASSVAIGSYEQYF.

This chain joins TRBV27 and TRBJ2-3, with D perhaps TRBD1 (6 bases). V was trimmed by 3 bases and J by 10 bases, leaving 14 bases between them. The CDR3 length is 13 residues. Germline V gene sequence: CDR1 MNHEY, CDR2 SMNVEV (reference sequence). The CDR3 DNA reads TGTGCCAGCAGTTTGGTCACAGGGTATCCGCAGTATTTT. Its protein product is CASSLVTGYPQYF.

In nucleotides, the CDR3 is TGCGCCAGCAGCTTTGAGACAGCCTCCTACGAGCAGTACTTC. This encodes CASSFETASYEQYF. The chain links TRBV5-1 to TRBJ2-7, with a weak D call TRBD1 (5 bases). V gave up 2 bases and J gave up 0 bases, with 9 bases separating them. Germline assignment: CDR1 SGHRS and CDR2 YFSETQ. The CDR3 has 14 amino acids.

This chain uses TRBV20-1 with TRBJ2-7; a possible D gene is TRBD1 (6 bases). From germline, CDR1 is DFQATT and CDR2 SNEGSKA (reference sequence). CDR3 length: 13 residues. V gave up 1 base and J gave up 2 bases, with 9 bases separating them. CDR3 loop: CSARGTAAYEQYF. For the CDR3, the DNA is TGCAGTGCTAGAGGGACAGCCGCCTACGAGCAGTACTTC.